This TCR beta chain appears in the sequencing data of a study of CD8 T cells in ankylosing spondylitis. Whole-study results and caveats: Significant enrichment of disease-linked clones was reported in matched ankylosing spondylitis synovial fluid. CD8+ cells made up the disease-linked clones, which were relatively rare in peripheral blood. What appeared characteristic of ankylosing spondylitis blood was a TCR beta motif of eight highly homologous variants.

TCRdb re-called the 5' RACE reads with MiXCR, one entry per CDR3 protein. The data hold a few hundred thousand distinct CDR3 sequences, with approximately 17% observed a single time. Germline loops: CDR1 MGHDK, CDR2 SYGVNS. The CDR3 totals 15 residues. V shed 8 bases, J shed 5 bases, and the junction held 11 bases outside the gene matches. This clonotype turned up a few times. Its antigen remains unidentified. The sequenced sample was blood, either unsorted or a sorted T cell fraction (not recorded which). This receptor was obtained from a male donor with ankylosing spondylitis. The chain couples TRBV25-1 to TRBJ2-3, with 9 bases that match TRBD2. The CDR3 DNA is TGTGCCAGCTCCCTGCCTCTAGCGGGAAAAGATACGCAGTATTTT. This encodes CASSLPLAGKDTQYF.